Below, 11 T cell receptor beta chains from the same sample are listed, as sequenced in a study of memory CD8 T cells in hepatitis C reinfection. Clones were read by immunoSEQ multiplex PCR, and TCRdb kept only the in-frame ones, dropping some. This table holds about 50,000 clones, around nine tenths found once. Time point meaning: pre-reinfection, 55 to 20 weeks before reinfection detection. The sorted cells went straight to TCR sequencing with no prior in vitro expansion. Sequencing input: naive CD8+ T cells sorted from blood. The source of these receptors is a young man with hepatitis C virus infection.

The gene calls are TRBV28 and TRBJ1-2; 9 positions match TRBD1. Germline CDR1 is MDHEN and CDR2 is SYDVKM. The CDR3 extends over 14 amino acids. J was trimmed by 8 bases and V by 7 bases; bases with no gene match: 11. As DNA, the CDR3 is TGTGCCAGCACCACAACAGGGGGCTTCGGGGGCTACACCTTC. This sequence encodes CASTTTGGFGGYTF.

The V and J genes are TRBV5-1 and TRBJ2-7; D perhaps matches TRBD2 (6 bases). Trimming took 0 bases from V and 2 from J, leaving 12 bases between them. In germline, CDR1 is SGHRS, CDR2 YFSETQ. The CDR3 is 15 residues long. The CDR3 DNA follows: TGCGCCAGCAGCTTGGGGGGGGTCCTCCCCTACGAGCAGTACTTC. Protein sequence: CASSLGGVLPYEQYF. Full variable domain (outside the CDR3, taken from reference TRBV5-1 and TRBJ2-7): KAGVTQTPRYLIKTRGQQVTLSCSPISGHRSVSWYQQTPGQGLQFLFEYFSETQRNKGNFPGRFSGRQFSNSRSEMNVSTLELGDSALYLCASSLGGVLPYEQYFGPGTRLTVT.

This clone has just a few counts. The CDR3 sequence: CASSQGEGYETDTQYF. The CDR3 nucleotides read TGCGCCAGCAGCCAAGGGGAGGGGTACGAAACAGATACGCAGTATTTT. The V gene is TRBV4-3, the J gene TRBJ2-3, with TRBD2 identical over 7 bases. The germline CDR1 and CDR2 sequences are LGHNA and YSLEER. Trimming took 1 base from V and 3 from J; bases not matched to a gene: 7. There are 16 residues in the CDR3.

This chain connects TRBV15 to TRBJ2-1, with TRBD2 identical over 8 bases. The germline V gene has CDR1 LNHNV and CDR2 YYDKDF (reference sequence). The CDR3 is 14 residues long. V lost 7 bases, J lost 6 bases, and 8 bases stayed unmatched. In DNA, the CDR3 is TGTGCCACCACCCCGGGACTAGGGGGCAATGAGCAGTTCTTC. Translating gives CATTPGLGGNEQFF. The entire variable domain, with the rest obtained from reference TRBV15 and TRBJ2-1, is as follows: DAMVIQNPRYQVTQFGKPVTLSCSQTLNHNVMYWYQQKSSQAPKLLFHYYDKDFNNEADTPDNFQSRRPNTSFCFLDIRSPGLGDTAMYLCATTPGLGGNEQFFGPGTRLTVL.

The rearrangement links TRBV6-1 to TRBJ1-3; D is ambiguous. CDR3 length: 15 amino acids. Trimming cost V 6 bases and J 4 bases, with 16 bases left between them. Germline V lookup: CDR1 MNHNS, CDR2 SASEGT. The CDR3 spells CASRTSKGAGNTIYF. CDR3 bases: TGTGCCAGCAGAACTTCGAAAGGAGCGGGAAACACCATATATTTT.

The CDR3 is CASSLGPGSDTGELFF. For the CDR3, the DNA is TGTGCCAGCAGCTTAGGACCAGGGTCGGACACCGGGGAGCTGTTTTTT. V gene TRBV7-6 combines with J gene TRBJ2-2, with TRBD1 as a possible D gene (5 bases). Trimming pared 1 base from V and 3 bases from J, leaving 12 bases between. CDR1 is SGHVS and CDR2 is FNYEAQ in the germline V gene. The CDR3 runs 16 residues. Variable domain in full (rest from reference TRBV7-6 and TRBJ2-2): GAGVSQSPRYKVTKRGQDVALRCDPISGHVSLYWYRQALGQGPEFLTYFNYEAQQDKSGLPNDRFSAERPEGSISTLTIQRTEQRDSAMYRCASSLGPGSDTGELFFGEGSRLTVL.

This chain links TRBV7-8 with TRBJ2-5; 8 positions agree with TRBD1. Germline V gives CDR1 SGHVS, CDR2 FQNEAQ. J was trimmed by 5 bases and V by 4 bases; bases with no gene match: 3. The CDR3 is 13 amino acids. In nucleotides, the CDR3 is TGTGCCAGCAGCTGGCCAGGGGGCGAGACCCAGTACTTC. As protein: CASSWPGGETQYF.

The chain combines TRBV7-9 with TRBJ2-7; 12 nucleotides align to TRBD1. J lost 6 bases, V lost 5 bases, and 8 bases had no gene match. The CDR3 has 15 residues. From germline, CDR1 is SEHNR and CDR2 FQNEAQ (reference sequence). The CDR3 DNA sequence: TGTGCCAGCAGCCTTGCGGGACAGGGGGCCGGCGAGCAGTACTTC. Protein sequence: CASSLAGQGAGEQYF.

The chain employs TRBV19 and TRBJ2-2; D remains ambiguous. CDR1 LNHDA and CDR2 SQIVND come from the germline V gene (reference sequence). V lost 1 base and J 1 base, leaving 7 bases between the germline ends. CDR3 length: 15 amino acids. In nucleotides, the CDR3 is TGTGCCAGTAGTATAGGGGCCGGGAACACCGGGGAGCTGTTTTTT. Translated: CASSIGAGNTGELFF.

V usage is TRBV29-1 and J usage is TRBJ1-1, with D perhaps matching TRBD1 (6 bases). The CDR3 spans 14 residues. Between the trimmed V and J ends, which lost 6 bases and 0 bases, there was a span of 14 bases. Germline CDR1 is SQVTM and CDR2 is ANQGSEA. CDR3 sequence: CSVRGGGMNTEAFF. CDR3 in DNA: TGCAGCGTACGAGGGGGGGGAATGAACACTGAAGCTTTCTTT.

The chain recombines TRBV4-1 with TRBJ2-7, with 7 bases that match TRBD1. J gave up 0 bases and V 0 bases, and 2 bases lay outside the gene matches. CDR1 is MGHRA and CDR2 is YSYEKL in the germline V gene. This CDR3 comprises 15 residues. The CDR3 loop reads CASSQEDRSSYEQYV. The CDR3 DNA sequence: TGCGCCAGCAGCCAAGAGGACAGGAGCTCCTACGAGCAGTACGTC.